The entry below describes one T cell receptor beta chain. Its target is not known. These data are taken from a study of cytotoxic CD8 clonotypes in ibrutinib-treated CLL. Study summary: There were about a dozen relapsed/refractory patients and around 15 treatment-naive patients, and around 17 were IGHV unmutated.

TCRdb's copy holds only in-frame clones and misses some; the assay was immunoSEQ multiplex PCR. The sample consists of roughly 250,000 clones, 70% of them appearing once. This CDR3 has 13 residues. The V end was cut by 0 bases, the J end by 6 bases, with 6 bases between. Germline assignment: CDR1 MNHEY and CDR2 SMNVEV (reference sequence). General study findings and limits: Measured clonality at baseline was greater than in age-matched healthy donors and tracked with circulating CD8+ T-cell counts.

The sequenced sample was PBMCs, obtained after 24 months of ibrutinib treatment. V is TRBV27 and J is TRBJ2-4; D gene ambiguous. The TCR was taken from a human donor with chronic lymphocytic leukemia. The DNA of the CDR3 is TGTGCCAGCAGTTTATCGAAAGTAAACATTCAGTACTTC. This translates into CASSLSKVNIQYF.